What follows are 4 T cell receptor beta chains derived from one specimen sequenced in a study of cytomegalovirus exposure and HLA in healthy donors. The primer mix had 60 Vbeta and 13 Jbeta primers. Assay: immunoSEQ multiplex PCR; the TCRdb copy retains only in-frame clones and omits some. The sample has 75,000 to 100,000 clones; around 73% are singletons. The sequenced sample consisted of PBMCs. The receptors originated from a man in his forties or fifties in good health and CMV-seronegative.

J is TRBJ2-5 and V is TRBV28; D is unresolved. Matching the DNA end better, TRBJ2-7 makes the J call doubtful. The CDR3 runs 12 residues. Per the germline V gene, CDR1 is MDHEN and CDR2 is SYDVKM. The CDR3 here is CASSLQAYEQYF. As DNA, the CDR3 is TGTGCCAGCAGTTTACAGGCCTACGAGCAGTACTTC.

This chain links TRBV27 with TRBJ2-7, with TRBD2 identical over 12 bases. Germline CDR1 MNHEY, CDR2 SMNVEV (reference sequence). The trim removed 1 base at V and 4 bases at J, leaving 5 bases unmatched. This CDR3 region has 16 residues. The CDR3 nucleotides are TGTGCCAGCAGTTTATTCCTAGCGGGAGGGGGATACGAGCAGTACTTC. This encodes CASSLFLAGGGYEQYF.

The chain has TRBV6-6 and TRBJ1-1; D might be TRBD1 (5 bases). CDR3 length equals 14 residues. Germline CDR1 reads MNHNY; CDR2 reads SVGAGI (reference sequence). The V end was cut by 2 bases, the J end by 4 bases, with 11 bases between. The CDR3 DNA is TGTGCCAGCAGTTACACGGGGGGGAGCACTGAAGCTTTCTTT. Translating it yields CASSYTGGSTEAFF.

The chain has TRBV5-8 and TRBJ1-3; 8 bases align to TRBD1. The CDR3 consists of 15 residues. Trimming at V came to 5 bases and at J to 4 bases, leaving 8 bases not matched to a gene. Germline lookup yields CDR1 SGHTS and CDR2 YDEGEE. DNA of the CDR3: TGTGCCAGCAGTTGGGACCAGGGGGCCGGAAACACCATATATTTT. This encodes CASSWDQGAGNTIYF.